The 27 T cell receptor beta chains below were found in one sample sequenced in a study of early T cells in non-severe SARS-CoV-2 infection. TCRdb re-called the 5' RACE reads with MiXCR, one entry per CDR3 protein. The sample consists of 20,000 to 25,000 distinct CDR3 sequences, around 4.6% of them appearing once. The sample was whole blood. All receptors come from an adult who was a healthcare worker with PCR-confirmed SARS-CoV-2 infection or an uninfected control (not recorded which).

This clonotype is medium-sized (0.01 to 0.1%) within its sample. This chain links TRBV7-6 with TRBJ2-6; TRBD2 matches 12 bases. The CDR3 has 20 residues. From germline, CDR1 is SGHVS and CDR2 FNYEAQ. J was trimmed by 0 bases and V by 4 bases; bases with no gene match: 10. CDR3 amino acids: CASSSTRLAGDYSGANVLTF. The CDR3 coding sequence is TGTGCCAGCAGCTCGACAAGACTAGCGGGGGATTACTCTGGGGCCAACGTCCTGACTTTC.

This clonotype was picked up a small number of times. V and J are TRBV7-2 and TRBJ2-1, with 8 nucleotides matching TRBD1. The V gene end was trimmed by 2 bases and the J gene end by 5 bases; junction bases not matched to a gene: 8. Germline loops: CDR1 SGHTA, CDR2 FQGNSA. The CDR3 totals 16 residues. The CDR3 DNA follows: TGTGCCAGCAGCTTATTCGCGACAGGGGTGAACAATGAGCAGTTCTTC. It translates to CASSLFATGVNNEQFF.

This clonotype was seen ten or more times. CDR3 coding DNA: TGTGCCAGCAGTAGACAGGGGACATCCACAGATACGCAGTATTTT. Encoded protein: CASSRQGTSTDTQYF. The gene calls are TRBV2 and TRBJ2-3, with TRBD1 matching 8 bases. CDR1 and CDR2 (germline): SNHLY, FYNNEI. The CDR3 spans 15 residues. V gave up 5 bases and J gave up 2 bases; unmatched junction bases: 6.

This clonotype showed up many times. J is TRBJ1-1 and V is TRBV9; D uncertain. The CDR3 length is 14 residues. Germline loops: CDR1 SGDLS, CDR2 YYNGEE. Deletions cut 0 bases from V and 6 bases from J, with 12 bases between. The CDR3 here is CASSVAPSGPEAFF. The CDR3 DNA is TGTGCCAGCAGCGTAGCCCCTAGCGGCCCTGAAGCTTTCTTT.

A few counts support this clonotype. The chain employs TRBV7-2 and TRBJ2-7; D is possibly TRBD1 or TRBD2 (5 bases each). CDR3 length: 15 residues. Germline V gene lookup returns CDR1 SGHTA and CDR2 FQGNSA. The V and J ends lost 2 bases and 0 bases respectively, with 11 bases between them. The CDR3 loop reads CASSLSPGSSYEQYF. The CDR3 DNA reads TGTGCCAGCAGCTTATCGCCAGGGAGCTCCTACGAGCAGTACTTC.

Turning to this clonotype: A much larger clone lies a single base off, so this may be a read error. The chain joins TRBV29-1 to TRBJ1-1; 7 bases are shared with TRBD1. Germline values: CDR1 SQVTM, CDR2 ANQGSEA. The CDR3 has 13 amino acids. In DNA, the CDR3 is TGCAACACAAGACAGGGAGGGGACACTGAAGCTTTCTTT. It specifies CNTRQGGDTEAFF.

The chain couples TRBV11-2 to TRBJ1-4, with D unclear. This CDR3 comprises 11 residues. V lost 6 bases and J 10 bases, leaving 9 bases between the germline ends. Germline-derived CDR1 and CDR2 are SGHAT and FQNNGV. CDR3 bases: TGTGCCAGCAGTGAGGGCGGAAAACTGTTTTTT. Translation gives CASSEGGKLFF.

The J gene is TRBJ1-1, the V gene TRBV11-1; no reliable D call. With 2 bases removed from V and 7 bases from J, the gap between germline ends came to 20 bases. The CDR3 contains 16 residues. Germline assignment: CDR1 SGHAT and CDR2 FQDESV (reference sequence). CDR3 nucleotides: TGTGCCAGCAGCTTAAGCTTGGCCGAGGTGCAACGTGAAGCTTTCTTT. It translates to CASSLSLAEVQREAFF.

This clonotype has a count of ten or more. V gene TRBV5-1 combines with J gene TRBJ2-3; possibly TRBD1 or TRBD2 for D (5 bases each). CDR1 SGHRS and CDR2 YFSETQ come from the germline V gene. The CDR3 is made up of 14 amino acids. V was clipped by 5 bases and J by 3 bases, with 13 bases between them. CDR3 sequence: CASSWDPGTDTQYF. The CDR3 bases are TGCGCCAGCAGTTGGGACCCCGGGACAGATACGCAGTATTTT.

This clonotype was recorded many times. The chain couples TRBV7-6 to TRBJ1-4; TRBD1 aligns across 9 bases. J gave up 6 bases and V 1 base, and 9 bases lay outside the gene matches. The V gene's germline CDR1 is SGHVS and CDR2 FNYEAQ. This CDR3 has 17 amino acids. CDR3 sequence (DNA): TGTGCCAGCAGCTTAGGCGGGGTCACAGGGGGCGATGAAAAACTGTTTTTT. Translation gives CASSLGGVTGGDEKLFF.

The chain couples TRBV6-5 to TRBJ2-1; 8 bases are shared with TRBD2. The assigned J gene may be wrong: the sequence end matches TRBJ2-7 better. CDR1 and CDR2 (germline): MNHEY, SVGAGI. The CDR3 runs 16 residues. The CDR3 DNA reads TGTGCCAGCAGTCGCGGATCGGGACTAGTCTATAATGAGCAGTACTTC. It specifies CASSRGSGLVYNEQYF.

The gene calls are TRBV9 and TRBJ2-5; weak D call: TRBD2 (6 bases). The CDR3 totals 14 residues. V shed 4 bases and J shed 11 bases, with 21 bases lying between them. Germline loops: CDR1 SGDLS, CDR2 YYNGEE. CDR3 loop: CASSPTAGSPLQYF. The CDR3 region has the DNA TGTGCCAGCAGCCCGACCGCCGGGAGTCCGCTGCAGTACTTC.

This chain links TRBV12-5 with TRBJ2-5; D remains unclear. With 6 bases removed from V and 0 bases from J, the gap between germline ends came to 5 bases. CDR3 size: 12 residues. Per the germline V gene, CDR1 is LGHNT and CDR2 is FRNRAP. Written as DNA, the CDR3 is TGTGCTAGTGGCGGGTACCAAGAGACCCAGTACTTC. Protein product: CASGGYQETQYF. Supplemented by reference TRBV12-5 and TRBJ2-5, the full variable domain reads DARVTQTPRHKVTEMGQEVTMRCQPILGHNTVFWYRQTMMQGLELLAYFRNRAPLDDSGMPKDRFSAEMPDATLATLKIQPSEPRDSAVYFCASGGYQETQYFGPGTRLLVL.

This clonotype qualifies as medium-sized (0.01 to 0.1%). DNA of the CDR3: TGTGCCAGCAGCTCGGCAGTTACACAGGGCTTGGAGACCCAGTACTTC. Translating gives CASSSAVTQGLETQYF. The chain links TRBV7-8 to TRBJ2-5; D might be TRBD1 (6 bases). With 4 bases removed from V and 5 bases from J, the gap between germline ends came to 20 bases. Germline V gives CDR1 SGHVS, CDR2 FQNEAQ. This CDR3 is 16 amino acids long.

This clonotype appeared many times. The rearrangement links TRBV3-1 to TRBJ2-1, with D possibly being TRBD1 (5 bases). The V end was cut by 1 base, the J end by 4 bases, with 14 bases between. The CDR3 has 16 amino acids. CDR1 is LGHDT and CDR2 is YNNKEL in the germline V gene (reference sequence). CDR3 residues: CASSQVIGASYNEQFF. The CDR3 DNA reads TGTGCCAGCAGCCAAGTAATTGGGGCGTCTTACAATGAGCAGTTCTTC.

This clonotype has just a few counts. CDR3 amino acids: CASSLEGTNYEQYF. The CDR3 nucleotides are TGCGCCAGCAGCTTGGAGGGGACCAACTACGAGCAGTACTTC. J is TRBJ2-7 and V is TRBV5-1; D is possibly TRBD1 or TRBD2 (5 bases each). V lost 0 bases to trimming and J lost 3 bases, with 10 bases between them. Germline loops: CDR1 SGHRS, CDR2 YFSETQ. This CDR3 spans 14 amino acids. The full variable domain, completed using reference TRBV5-1 and TRBJ2-7, is KAGVTQTPRYLIKTRGQQVTLSCSPISGHRSVSWYQQTPGQGLQFLFEYFSETQRNKGNFPGRFSGRQFSNSRSEMNVSTLELGDSALYLCASSLEGTNYEQYFGPGTRLTVT.

The rearrangement links TRBV12-3 or TRBV12-4 to TRBJ2-1; TRBD2 matches at 12 bases. This CDR3 region has 19 residues. V shed 5 bases and J 2 bases; nucleotides not matched to a gene: 13. Here the CDR3 DNA reads TGTGCCAGCAGTGAGAGGGCCCTAGCGGGGGGGCCCACCTACAATGAGCAGTTCTTC. Protein product: CASSERALAGGPTYNEQFF.

This clonotype was seen repeatedly, ten times or more. J is TRBJ2-6 and V is TRBV20-1, with D unclear. There are 15 residues in the CDR3. From germline, CDR1 is DFQATT and CDR2 SNEGSKA (reference sequence). Trimming cost V 0 bases and J 2 bases, with 8 bases left between them. DNA for the CDR3: TGCAGTGCTAGAGATACTGGGACTGGGGCCAACGTCCTGACTTTC. Translated: CSARDTGTGANVLTF.

This clonotype was recorded many times. This rearrangement joins TRBV9 to TRBJ1-5; possible D gene TRBD1, 5 bases. Germline CDR1 and CDR2: SGDLS and YYNGEE. V was clipped by 3 bases and J by 3 bases, with 7 bases between them. CDR3 length: 13 amino acids. The CDR3 nucleotides read TGTGCCAGCAGCGGGGACCTCAATCAGCCCCAGCATTTT. Translating gives CASSGDLNQPQHF.

This clonotype came up many times. The chain has TRBV7-9 and TRBJ1-2; tentative D call: TRBD1 (5 bases). Trimming cost V 1 base and J 5 bases, with 11 bases left between them. CDR1 is SEHNR and CDR2 is FQNEAQ in the germline V gene (reference sequence). The CDR3 sequence is 14 residues long. DNA for the CDR3: TGTGCCAGCAGCTTAGTGGACACCCGATATGGCTACACCTTC. It codes for CASSLVDTRYGYTF.

This clonotype has ten or more counts. This sequence joins TRBV29-1 and TRBJ2-1; D may be TRBD2 (6 bases). Germline V CDR1 and CDR2: SQVTM, ANQGSEA. Trimming took 8 bases from V and 0 from J, leaving 11 bases between them. CDR3 length: 13 residues. CDR3 in DNA: TGCAGCTTCCGGGGGAGCTCCTACAATGAGCAGTTCTTC. It is translated as CSFRGSSYNEQFF.

Many counts were recorded for this clonotype. The V gene is TRBV20-1, the J gene TRBJ1-5; unclear D gene. This CDR3 region has 14 residues. Trimming cost V 2 bases and J 0 bases, with 8 bases left between them. Germline V gene data show CDR1 as DFQATT and CDR2 as SNEGSKA (reference sequence). Here the CDR3 reads CSARKQNSNQPQHF. CDR3 bases: TGCAGTGCTAGAAAACAGAATAGCAATCAGCCCCAGCATTTT.

The sample holds many counts of this clonotype. The CDR3 loop is CASSELTAMNTEAFF. CDR3 DNA: TGCGCCAGCAGTGAGTTGACGGCTATGAACACTGAAGCTTTCTTT. This chain joins TRBV10-2 and TRBJ1-1, with no clear D. V was clipped by 1 base and J by 0 bases, with 9 bases between them. This CDR3 comprises 15 residues. In germline, CDR1 is WSHSY, CDR2 SAAADI.

This clonotype was detected many times. The chain combines TRBV11-2 with TRBJ2-7; 7 bases line up with TRBD1. The CDR3 length is 14 residues. Germline-derived CDR1 and CDR2 are SGHAT and FQNNGV. V lost 3 bases to trimming and J lost 5 bases; unmatched junction nucleotides: 7. The DNA for the CDR3 is TGTGCCAGCAGCTTTAAGACAGGGTGGGACGAGCAGTACTTC. Its protein product is CASSFKTGWDEQYF.

This clonotype was observed at least ten times. The V gene is TRBV20-1, the J gene TRBJ1-4; 8 nucleotides agree with TRBD1. Germline V gene data show CDR1 as DFQATT and CDR2 as SNEGSKA (reference sequence). The CDR3 has 14 amino acids. V lost 4 bases, J lost 3 bases, and 4 bases stayed unmatched. The CDR3 DNA reads TGCAGTGCTACAGACAGGGGACCTAATGAAAAACTGTTTTTT. As protein: CSATDRGPNEKLFF.

This clonotype was observed many times. The genes are TRBV20-1 and TRBJ1-1; D not certain. Germline CDR1 reads DFQATT; CDR2 reads SNEGSKA (reference sequence). The CDR3 totals 13 residues. The V and J ends lost 5 bases and 0 bases respectively, with 10 bases between them. DNA of the CDR3: TGCAGTGCTCCATCTCCCCTGAACACTGAAGCTTTCTTT. Translating gives CSAPSPLNTEAFF.

This clonotype was observed at least ten times. The rearrangement joins TRBV5-1 to TRBJ2-7; 7 nucleotides align to TRBD1. There are 14 residues in the CDR3. Germline V gene lookup returns CDR1 SGHRS and CDR2 YFSETQ. J was trimmed by 1 base and V by 3 bases; bases with no gene match: 4. CDR3 residues: CASSSTGASYEQYF. The CDR3 DNA reads as TGCGCCAGCAGCTCCACAGGGGCATCCTACGAGCAGTACTTC. Full variable domain (remainder filled in from reference TRBV5-1 and TRBJ2-7): KAGVTQTPRYLIKTRGQQVTLSCSPISGHRSVSWYQQTPGQGLQFLFEYFSETQRNKGNFPGRFSGRQFSNSRSEMNVSTLELGDSALYLCASSSTGASYEQYFGPGTRLTVT.